The sequence of this T cell receptor (beta chain) was determined in a study of vaccination effects on CD4 cells after COVID-19. Germline values: CDR1 LNHNV, CDR2 YYDKDF (reference sequence). The CDR3 spans 19 residues. The V end lost 1 base, the J end lost 1 base, and 19 bases lay between the germline ends. Profiling relied on immunoSEQ multiplex PCR, and the TCRdb table lists in-frame clones only, not all of them. The data contain approximately 38,000 clones, about two thirds of them seen just once; the ten biggest clones take up 30% to 40%. Antigen-specific CD4+ T cells were first expanded with viral peptide pools by the ViraFEST assay and only then sequenced. At the end of over 8 days of culture, CD4+ T cells were isolated. SARS-CoV-2 infected the person between March and December 2020, as confirmed by PCR. General study results and limits: Convalescent post-vaccine spike-reactive clones were mostly newly vaccine-induced. Relatively few convalescent patients took part in the study, which had no early post-infection timepoints.

Details on this clone: What it binds is unknown.

Sequenced material: CD4+ T cells from PBMCs cultured with a peptide pool, taken before COVID-19 vaccination. V gene TRBV15 combines with J gene TRBJ1-4, with unresolved D. The sequence was collected from a human donor who had a prior SARS-CoV-2 infection. The DNA of the CDR3 is TGTGCCACCAGCAGAGTCTTGGTTTTACAGCCACTAACTAATGAAAAACTGTTTTTT. This translates into CATSRVLVLQPLTNEKLFF.